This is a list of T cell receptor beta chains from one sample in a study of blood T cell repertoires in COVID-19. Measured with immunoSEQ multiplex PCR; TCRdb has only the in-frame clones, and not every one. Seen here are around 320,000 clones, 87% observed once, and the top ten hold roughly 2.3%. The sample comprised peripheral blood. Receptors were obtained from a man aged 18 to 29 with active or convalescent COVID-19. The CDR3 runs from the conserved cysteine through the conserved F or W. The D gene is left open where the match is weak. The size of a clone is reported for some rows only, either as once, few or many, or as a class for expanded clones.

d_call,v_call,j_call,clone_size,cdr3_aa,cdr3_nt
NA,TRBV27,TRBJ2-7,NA,CASSSGSNRGPYEQYF,TGTGCCAGCAGTAGCGGGTCGAACCGAGGGCCCTACGAGCAGTACTTC
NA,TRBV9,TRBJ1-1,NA,CASSVAKNTEAFF,TGTGCCAGCAGCGTAGCCAAGAACACTGAAGCTTTCTTT
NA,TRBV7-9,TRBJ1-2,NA,CVIPSHYGYTF,TGTGTAATCCCGAGTCACTATGGCTACACCTTC
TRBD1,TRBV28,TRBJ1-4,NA,CASSGPGQLNEKLFF,TGTGCCAGCAGTGGACCGGGACAGCTGAATGAAAAACTGTTTTTT
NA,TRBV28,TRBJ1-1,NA,CASSLLSGVRNTEAFF,TGTGCCAGCAGTTTGTTGTCAGGGGTAAGGAACACTGAAGCTTTCTTT
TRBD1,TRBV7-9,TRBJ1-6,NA,CASSLGTGHSLHF,TGTGCCAGCAGCTTAGGGACAGGGCATTCCCTCCACTTT
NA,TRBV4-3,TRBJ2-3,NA,CASSLRTRPTDTQYF,TGCGCCAGCAGCTTACGGACAAGACCCACAGATACGCAGTATTTT
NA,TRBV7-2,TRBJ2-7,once,CASSQSAGPQYEQYF,TGTGCCAGCAGCCAGTCCGCGGGGCCCCAGTACGAGCAGTACTTC
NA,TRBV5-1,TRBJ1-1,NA,CASSFNRDKAEAFF,TGCGCCAGCAGCTTTAACAGGGATAAGGCTGAAGCTTTCTTT
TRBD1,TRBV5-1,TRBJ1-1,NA,CASSQGQGATEAFF,TGCGCCAGCAGCCAGGGACAGGGGGCGACTGAAGCTTTCTTT
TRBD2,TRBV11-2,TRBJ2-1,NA,CASSLDVGGVHEQFF,TGTGCCAGCAGCTTAGATGTGGGGGGGGTCCATGAGCAGTTCTTC